This T cell receptor beta chain was sequenced in a study of T cells in Graves' hyperthyroidism and ophthalmopathy. Amplification of TCR beta CDR3 regions was performed using RNA transcripts as template. Researchers ran a first-round RT-PCR on the TCR CDR3 using the HTBI primer set. In TCRdb, the multiplex PCR reads were re-called with MiXCR into one record per CDR3 protein. The sample includes around 440,000 distinct CDR3 sequences, around 14% of them seen just once. V shed 7 bases, J shed 4 bases, and the junction held 8 bases outside the gene matches. The CDR3 consists of 15 residues. The germline V gene has CDR1 MDHEN and CDR2 SYDVKM. The table lists this clonotype with many counts.

The V gene is TRBV28, the J gene TRBJ2-3; TRBD1 aligns across 10 bases. The source is a woman between 18 and 30 years old with Graves' hyperthyroidism. Sequenced sample: blood. The CDR3 here is CASTVSGQGADTQYF. CDR3 DNA: TGTGCCAGCACCGTTTCCGGACAGGGGGCAGATACGCAGTATTTT.